The clone carrying this T cell receptor beta chain was counted between two and nine times. Time point described: patch test 3, about 24 weeks after DPC sensitization. Treatment of the sample: therapeutic diphenylcyclopropenone sensitization with weekly scalp DPC. It was unfractionated whole blood from which total RNA was extracted. In the source study's methods: Sample TCR counts, which ranged from about 20,000 to 750,000, had a median of about 100,000. One entry per CDR3 protein, called by TCRdb with MiXCR from the RACE reads. TCRdb assigned the V and J calls; the authors' analysis was not used. The table shows roughly 130,000 distinct CDR3 sequences, with around 11% occurring only once. This specimen belongs to a study of human T cells and chemical hapten exposure. This TCR came from a woman aged 45-65 years with alopecia areata. Some clones in this sample may be carry-over from other donors' samples. The input for sequencing was whole blood, taken in connection with sensitization to the hapten diphenylcyclopropenone (DPC).

CDR3 sequence reads: CASSVNRDSSSYEQYF. CDR3 DNA: TGTGCCAGCAGCGTGAACCGGGACTCCTCCTCCTACGAGCAGTACTTC. The chain links TRBV9 to TRBJ2-7, with D maybe TRBD2 (6 bases). Between the trimmed V and J ends, which lost 2 bases and 0 bases, there was a span of 15 bases. CDR3 length: 16 amino acids. The germline V gene has CDR1 SGDLS and CDR2 YYNGEE.